This TCR beta chain appears in the sequencing data of a study of neurological immune-mediated disorders (dated by TCRdb to the late 2010s). Regarding the complete study: Peripheral blood TCR-beta repertoires from HTLV-I-associated myelopathy (HAM/TSP) patients, multiple sclerosis patients and healthy controls were compared by UMI-based sequencing. Alongside PBMC samples, the set of some 97 TCR-beta libraries contained longitudinal samples, technical triplicates, and paired CD4+ and CD8+ T-cell subsets that had been sorted. The cohort included 60 to 70 subjects: about 15 with HAM/TSP, some 35 with multiple sclerosis, and approximately 20 healthy controls.

cDNA was synthesized by template-switch 5'RACE using a primer with a 10-nucleotide random unique molecular identifier that tagged each TCR transcript. Each sequencing run produced over 180 million TCR-beta sequences covering 15-18 subjects. Total RNA was extracted with the RNeasy kit. The KAPA Real-time Library Amplification kit was used to amplify TCR-beta VDJ regions with primers for the TCR constant region and the 5'RACE anchor. Sample indexes and Illumina adaptors were added in a first PCR, after which library yield was increased in a second PCR. After purification with Ampure beads, the TCR product of roughly 650 bp was size-selected on a 2% E-gel SizeSelection system. Before pooling, library quality was checked on a Bioanalyzer, concentration was measured with Qubit, and libraries were quantified with the Kapa Library Quantification kit. Paired-end 2 x 150 bp sequencing of the libraries was performed on an Illumina HiSeq 2500. To increase sequence diversity, about 25-31% phiX was spiked into each library pool. On the study's bioinformatics: Quality-filtered reads were processed with the UMI-based MiGEC pipeline, which removed over 85% of raw TCR sequences during error correction. VDJ genes were aligned to IMGT germline references, and clonotypes were defined by unique CDR3 amino acid sequence plus V-J genes. Clonal expansion, Shannon diversity and CDR3 relatedness (CalcPairwiseDistances, ClusterSamples) were evaluated with VDJtools, and phylogenetic trees were built with CLCbio workbench. Expanded clones were defined as having at least 8 unique UMIs, based on coefficient-of-variation modelling across technical triplicates. The public sequencing data were trimmed at Q25 with fastp and processed into clonotypes with MiXCR by TCRdb, which kept only in-frame beta chains. CDR3 protein sequences are deduplicated, and each keeps its most common genes and DNA. The V and J calls were determined by TCRdb, not by the authors. In all, the sample holds 31,000 or so distinct CDR3 sequences, and under 6% of those were seen once. In total, the top ten clones hold more than 20% of the sample.

Clipping removes 4 bases from V and 6 bases from J, with 4 as the unmatched junction base count. Based on the germline V gene (reference sequence), the CDR1 and CDR2 sequences are SEHNR and FQNEAQ. Spanning cysteine to phenylalanine, the CDR3 consists of 15 amino acids. Only the CDR3 part of the read is kept: 45 bases, read in frame from the first base. Here is what the overall study found, with its caveats: No identical CDR3 amino acid sequences were found to be shared among expanded clones across subjects, suggesting that TCR-beta repertoires were private in all groups. TCR clonal expansion was highest in HAM/TSP patients and lowest in MS patients, with MS patients falling below even healthy controls.

This clonotype came up many times. No cognate antigen has been identified for it. Base qualities are missing; no much larger clone stands one base away. Healthy controls were blood bank volunteers in Maryland, USA. Libraries from unsorted PBMCs were made from 2 million PBMCs kept in RNAlater at -80 degrees C until RNA extraction. Peripheral blood was subjected to Ficoll-Hypaque density gradient centrifugation to isolate PBMCs, which were then cryopreserved in liquid nitrogen. The chain was built from TRBV7-9 and TRBJ1-4, and 11 junction bases match TRBD1. The receptor was isolated from a man aged 18 to 29 in good health. Sequenced sample: PBMCs. Here is the DNA: TGTGCCAGCAGCTCGGGACAGGGGGAAGATGAAAAACTGTTTTTT. Translated, this gives CASSSGQGEDEKLFF. Where the CDR3 stops, the reference TRBV7-9 and TRBJ1-4 genes take over; the full variable domain is DTGVSQNPRHKITKRGQNVTFRCDPISEHNRLYWYRQTLGQGPEFLTYFQNEAQLEKSRLLSDRFSAERPKGSFSTLEIQRTEQGDSAMYLCASSSGQGEDEKLFFGSGTQLSVL.